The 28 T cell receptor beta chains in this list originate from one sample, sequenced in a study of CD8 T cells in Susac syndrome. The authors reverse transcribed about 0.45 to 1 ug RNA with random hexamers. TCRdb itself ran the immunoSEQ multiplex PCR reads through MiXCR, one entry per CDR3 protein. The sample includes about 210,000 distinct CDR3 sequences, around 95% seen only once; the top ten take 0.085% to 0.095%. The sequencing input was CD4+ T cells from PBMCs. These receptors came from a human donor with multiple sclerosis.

CDR3 region: CASSLGTDKNYGYTF. The CDR3 DNA follows: TGTGCCAGCAGCTTAGGGACAGACAAAAACTATGGCTACACCTTC. J is TRBJ1-2 and V is TRBV7-8, with a weak D call TRBD1 (6 bases). The CDR3 contains 15 residues. Trimming took 1 base from V and 2 from J, leaving 11 bases between them. CDR1 is SGHVS and CDR2 is FQNEAQ in the germline V gene.

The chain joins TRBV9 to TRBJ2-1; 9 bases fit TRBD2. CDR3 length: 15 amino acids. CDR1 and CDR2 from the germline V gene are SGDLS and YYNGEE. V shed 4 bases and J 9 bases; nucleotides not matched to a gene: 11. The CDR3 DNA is TGTGCCAGCAGCCCGCGAGGGGGACTAGCCCTTGAGCAGTTCTTC. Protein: CASSPRGGLALEQFF. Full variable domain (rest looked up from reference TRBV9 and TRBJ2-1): DSGVTQTPKHLITATGQRVTLRCSPRSGDLSVYWYQQSLDQGLQFLIQYYNGEERAKGNILERFSAQQFPDLHSELNLSSLELGDSALYFCASSPRGGLALEQFFGPGTRLTVL.

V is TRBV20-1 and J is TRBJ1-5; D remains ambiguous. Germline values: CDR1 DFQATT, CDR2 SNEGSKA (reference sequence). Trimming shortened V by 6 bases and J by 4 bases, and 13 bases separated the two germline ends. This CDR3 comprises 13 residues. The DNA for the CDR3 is TGCAGTGCCTCGAAGGGTAATAATCAGCCCCAGCATTTT. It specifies CSASKGNNQPQHF.

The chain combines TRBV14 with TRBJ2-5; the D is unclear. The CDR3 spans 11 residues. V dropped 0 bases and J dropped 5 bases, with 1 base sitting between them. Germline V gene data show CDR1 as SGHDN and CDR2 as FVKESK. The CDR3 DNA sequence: TGTGCCAGCAGCCAAGATGAGACCCAGTACTTC. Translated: CASSQDETQYF.

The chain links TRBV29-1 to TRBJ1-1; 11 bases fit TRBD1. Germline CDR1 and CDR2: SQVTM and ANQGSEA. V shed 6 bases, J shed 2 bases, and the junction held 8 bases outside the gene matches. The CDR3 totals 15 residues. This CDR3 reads CSVRRDRGINTEAFF. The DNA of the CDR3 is TGCAGCGTCCGGCGGGACAGGGGGATCAACACTGAAGCTTTCTTT.

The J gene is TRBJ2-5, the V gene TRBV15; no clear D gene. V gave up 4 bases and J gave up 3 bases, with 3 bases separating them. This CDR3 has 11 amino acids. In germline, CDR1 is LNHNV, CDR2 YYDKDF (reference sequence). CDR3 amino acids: CATSTEETQYF. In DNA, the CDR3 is TGTGCCACCAGCACCGAAGAGACCCAGTACTTC.

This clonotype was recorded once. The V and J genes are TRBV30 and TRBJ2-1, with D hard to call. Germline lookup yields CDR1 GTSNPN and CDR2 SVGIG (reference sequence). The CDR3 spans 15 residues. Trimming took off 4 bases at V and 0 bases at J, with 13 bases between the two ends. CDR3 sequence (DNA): TGTGCCTGGATTTCTAGTCTTTACTCCTACAATGAGCAGTTCTTC. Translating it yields CAWISSLYSYNEQFF.

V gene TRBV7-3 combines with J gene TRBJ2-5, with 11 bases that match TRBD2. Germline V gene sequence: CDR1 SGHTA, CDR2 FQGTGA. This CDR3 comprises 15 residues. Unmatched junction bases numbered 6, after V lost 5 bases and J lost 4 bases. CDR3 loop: CASSVSGGAAETQYF. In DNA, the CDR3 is TGTGCCAGCAGCGTTAGCGGGGGGGCCGCAGAGACCCAGTACTTC.

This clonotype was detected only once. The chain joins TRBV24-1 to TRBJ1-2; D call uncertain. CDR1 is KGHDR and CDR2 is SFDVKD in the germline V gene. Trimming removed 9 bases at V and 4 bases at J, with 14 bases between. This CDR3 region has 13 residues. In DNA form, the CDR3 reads TGTGCCACCGCCCCCAGGCAGCTCTATGGCTACACCTTC. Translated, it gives CATAPRQLYGYTF.

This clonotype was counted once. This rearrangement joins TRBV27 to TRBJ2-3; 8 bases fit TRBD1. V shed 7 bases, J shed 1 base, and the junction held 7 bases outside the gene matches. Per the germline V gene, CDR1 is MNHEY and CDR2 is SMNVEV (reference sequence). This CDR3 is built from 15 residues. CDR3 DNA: TGTGCCAGCACCGAAGGACAGGGAGGCACAGATACGCAGTATTTT. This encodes CASTEGQGGTDTQYF.

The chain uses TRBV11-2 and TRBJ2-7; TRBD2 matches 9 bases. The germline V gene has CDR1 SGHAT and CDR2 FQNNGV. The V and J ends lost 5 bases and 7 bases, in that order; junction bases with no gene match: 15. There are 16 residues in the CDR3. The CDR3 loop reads CASSVLAGVRRREQYF. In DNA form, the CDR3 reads TGTGCCAGCAGCGTATTAGCGGGGGTACGAAGAAGGGAGCAGTACTTC.

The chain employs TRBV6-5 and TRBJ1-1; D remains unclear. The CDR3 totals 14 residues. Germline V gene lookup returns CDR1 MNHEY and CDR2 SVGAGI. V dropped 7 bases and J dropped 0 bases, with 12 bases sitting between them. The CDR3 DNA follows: TGTGCCAGCAAGGCAGCTACCCTGAACACTGAAGCTTTCTTT. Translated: CASKAATLNTEAFF.

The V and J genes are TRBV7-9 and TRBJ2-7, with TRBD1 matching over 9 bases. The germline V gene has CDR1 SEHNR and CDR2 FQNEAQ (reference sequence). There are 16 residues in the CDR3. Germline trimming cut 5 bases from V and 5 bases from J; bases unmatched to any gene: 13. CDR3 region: CASSLTGQGIFNEQYF. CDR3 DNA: TGTGCCAGCAGCCTAACGGGACAGGGAATTTTCAACGAGCAGTACTTC.

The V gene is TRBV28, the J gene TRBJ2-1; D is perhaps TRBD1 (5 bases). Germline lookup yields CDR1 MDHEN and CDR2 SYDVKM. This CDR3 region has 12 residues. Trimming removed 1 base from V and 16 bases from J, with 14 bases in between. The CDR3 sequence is CASSLSGRDGFF. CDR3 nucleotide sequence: TGTGCCAGCAGTTTATCCGGCAGGGATGGCTTCTTC. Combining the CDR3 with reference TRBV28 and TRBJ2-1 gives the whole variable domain DVKVTQSSRYLVKRTGEKVFLECVQDMDHENMFWYRQDPGLGLRLIYFSYDVKMKEKGDIPEGYSVSREKKERFSLILESASTNQTSMYLCASSLSGRDGFFGPGTRLTVL.

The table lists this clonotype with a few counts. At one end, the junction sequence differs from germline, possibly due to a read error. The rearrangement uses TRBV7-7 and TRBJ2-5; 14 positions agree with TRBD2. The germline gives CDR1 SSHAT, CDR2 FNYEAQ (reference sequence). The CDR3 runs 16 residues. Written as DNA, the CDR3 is TGTGCTAGCAGCGCCGGGACTAGCGGGAGTCAAGAGACCCAGTACTTC. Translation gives CASSAGTSGSQETQYF. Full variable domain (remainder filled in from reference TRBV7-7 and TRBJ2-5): GAGVSQSPRYKVTKRGQDVTLRCDPISSHATLYWYQQALGQGPEFLTYFNYEAQPDKSGLPSDRFSAERPEGSISTLTIQRTEQRDSAMYRCASSAGTSGSQETQYFGPGTRLLVL.

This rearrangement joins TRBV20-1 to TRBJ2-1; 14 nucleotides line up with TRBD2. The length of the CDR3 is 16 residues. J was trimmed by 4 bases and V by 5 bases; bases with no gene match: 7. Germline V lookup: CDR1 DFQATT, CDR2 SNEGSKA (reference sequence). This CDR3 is CSAGLAGGESYNEQFF. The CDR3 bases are TGCAGTGCTGGACTAGCGGGGGGCGAGTCGTACAATGAGCAGTTCTTC.

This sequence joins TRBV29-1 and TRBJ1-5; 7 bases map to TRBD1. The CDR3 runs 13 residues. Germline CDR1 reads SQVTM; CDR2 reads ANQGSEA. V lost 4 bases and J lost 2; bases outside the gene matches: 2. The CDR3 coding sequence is TGCAGCGTTGGACAGGGAGGCAATCAGCCCCAGCATTTT. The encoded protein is CSVGQGGNQPQHF.

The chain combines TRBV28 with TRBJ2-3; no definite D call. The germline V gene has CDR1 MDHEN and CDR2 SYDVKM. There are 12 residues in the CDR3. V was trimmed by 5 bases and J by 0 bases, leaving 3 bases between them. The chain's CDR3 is CASSMSTDTQYF. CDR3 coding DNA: TGTGCCAGCAGTATGAGCACAGATACGCAGTATTTT.

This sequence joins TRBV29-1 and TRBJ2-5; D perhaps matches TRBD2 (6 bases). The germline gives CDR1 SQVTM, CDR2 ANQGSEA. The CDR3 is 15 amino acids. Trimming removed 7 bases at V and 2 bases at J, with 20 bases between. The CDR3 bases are TGCAGCGCTACTGACAGACTAGGTTTACAAGAGACCCAGTACTTC. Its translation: CSATDRLGLQETQYF.

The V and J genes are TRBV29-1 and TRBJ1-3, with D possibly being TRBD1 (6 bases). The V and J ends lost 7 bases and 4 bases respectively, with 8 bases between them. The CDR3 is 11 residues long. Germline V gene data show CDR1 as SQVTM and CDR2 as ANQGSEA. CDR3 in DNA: TGCAGCGGTGGACAGGGAAACACCATATATTTT. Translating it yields CSGGQGNTIYF.

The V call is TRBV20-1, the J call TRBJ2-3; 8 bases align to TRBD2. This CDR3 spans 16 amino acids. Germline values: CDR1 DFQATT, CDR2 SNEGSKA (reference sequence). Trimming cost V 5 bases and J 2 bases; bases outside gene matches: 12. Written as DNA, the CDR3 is TGCAGTGCTGCTGACCCCGCAGCGGGGGCCACAGATACGCAGTATTTT. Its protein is CSAADPAAGATDTQYF.

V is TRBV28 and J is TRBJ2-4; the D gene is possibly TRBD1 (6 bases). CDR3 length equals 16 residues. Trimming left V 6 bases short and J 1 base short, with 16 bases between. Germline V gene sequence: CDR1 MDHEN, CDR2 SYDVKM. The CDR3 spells CASRKRTGLAKNIQYF. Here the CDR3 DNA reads TGTGCCAGCAGGAAAAGAACAGGGTTGGCCAAAAACATTCAGTACTTC.

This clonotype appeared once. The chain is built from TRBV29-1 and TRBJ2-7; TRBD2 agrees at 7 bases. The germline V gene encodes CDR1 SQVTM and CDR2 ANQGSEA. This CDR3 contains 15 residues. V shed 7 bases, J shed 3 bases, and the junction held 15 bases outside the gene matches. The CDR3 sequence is CSAKTDQTSRYEQYF. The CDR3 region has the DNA TGCAGCGCCAAAACGGACCAGACTAGCCGCTACGAGCAGTACTTC.

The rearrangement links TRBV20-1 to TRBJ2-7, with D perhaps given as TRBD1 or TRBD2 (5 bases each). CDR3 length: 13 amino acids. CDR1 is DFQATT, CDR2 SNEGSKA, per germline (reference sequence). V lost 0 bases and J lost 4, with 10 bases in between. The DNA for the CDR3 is TGCAGTGCTAGAGAAGGCAGGGAGTACGAGCAGTACTTC. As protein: CSAREGREYEQYF.

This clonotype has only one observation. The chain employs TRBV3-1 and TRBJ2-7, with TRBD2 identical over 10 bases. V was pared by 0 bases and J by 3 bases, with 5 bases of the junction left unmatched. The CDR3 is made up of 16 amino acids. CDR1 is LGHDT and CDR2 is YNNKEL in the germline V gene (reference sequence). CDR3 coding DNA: TGTGCCAGCAGCCAAGATCAGGGACTAGCGAGCTACGAGCAGTACTTC. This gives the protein CASSQDQGLASYEQYF.

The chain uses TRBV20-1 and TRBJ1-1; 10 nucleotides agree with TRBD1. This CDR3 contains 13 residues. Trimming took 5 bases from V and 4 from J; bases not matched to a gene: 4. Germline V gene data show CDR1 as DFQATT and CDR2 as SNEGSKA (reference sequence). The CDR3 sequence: CSAGDRGGTEAFF. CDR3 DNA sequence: TGCAGTGCTGGGGACAGGGGAGGCACTGAAGCTTTCTTT.

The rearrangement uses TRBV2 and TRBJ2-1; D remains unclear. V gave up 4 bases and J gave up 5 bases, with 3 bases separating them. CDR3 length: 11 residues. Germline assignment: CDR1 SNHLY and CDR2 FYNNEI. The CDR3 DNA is TGTGCCAGCAGTGGTCACAATGAGCAGTTCTTC. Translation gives CASSGHNEQFF.

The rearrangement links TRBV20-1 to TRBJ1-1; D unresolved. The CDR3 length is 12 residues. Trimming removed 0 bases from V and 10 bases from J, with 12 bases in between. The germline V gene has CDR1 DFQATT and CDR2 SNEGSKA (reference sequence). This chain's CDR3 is CSARDMWEGAFF. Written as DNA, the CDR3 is TGCAGTGCTAGAGATATGTGGGAAGGAGCTTTCTTT.